The source of this T cell receptor beta chain is a study of T cell responses to AZD1222 COVID-19 vaccine. With respect to this clone: What it binds is unknown.

Overall study findings and caveats: There were vaccine-associated CD4 TCRs across spike, dominant at 160-218 and 743-854. All repertoire sampling was performed exclusively after the peak T cell response. There were mostly white British donors and more females than males, and clonal diversity was possibly underestimated. Only six individuals given AZD1222 were seropositive at baseline.

V was clipped by 3 bases and J by 11 bases; unmatched bases: 11. CDR1 and CDR2 (germline): SGHNT, YYREEE (reference sequence). CDR3 size: 14 residues. Sequencing used immunoSEQ multiplex PCR; TCRdb keeps in-frame clones, though not all of them. There are around 46,000 clones in the sample; approximately 90% occur only once, and 5.3% lies in the top ten. The J gene is TRBJ1-1, the V gene TRBV5-4, with TRBD1 matching over 9 bases. This sequence was found in an adult who received the AZD1222 COVID-19 vaccine. Specimen: peripheral blood, collected 28 days after the second AZD1222 dose. This chain's CDR3 is CASSSRDRVSVAFF. The CDR3 coding sequence is TGTGCCAGCAGCTCCCGGGACAGGGTTAGTGTGGCTTTCTTT. The complete variable domain, with remaining parts taken from reference TRBV5-4 and TRBJ1-1, reads ETGVTQSPTHLIKTRGQQVTLRCSSQSGHNTVSWYQQALGQGPQFIFQYYREEENGRGNFPPRFSGLQFPNYSSELNVNALELDDSALYLCASSSRDRVSVAFFGQGTRLTVV.